Listed below are T cell receptor beta chains from one sample, sequenced in a study of T-cell memory formation after mild COVID-19. TCRdb reanalysed the 5' RACE reads using MiXCR and keeps one entry per CDR3 protein. The sample records a few hundred thousand distinct CDR3 sequences, 15% to 20% being singletons. Sequenced material: PBMCs or a T cell subset sorted from them (not recorded which). The origin of the receptors is a man aged 18 to 29 who had mild COVID-19 (a few samples of this study predate the infection). Cell type and time point are not known. Each CDR3 is given with its conserved first and last residue. The D gene is left open where the match is weak. Size is omitted from some rows. Given values are once, few, many or a class for expanded clones.

J: TRBJ2-3; size: -; D: -; V: TRBV24-1; DNA: TGTGCCACGGAAAGGGAAGATACGCAGTATTTT; CDR3: CATEREDTQYF
J: TRBJ1-5; size: few; D: -; V: TRBV20-1; DNA: TGCAGTGCTAGAGAGCTCTACGATCAGCCCCAGCATTTT; CDR3: CSARELYDQPQHF
J: TRBJ1-5; size: once; D: -; V: TRBV18; DNA: TGTGCCAGCACGGACAACAACCTTAGCAATCAGCCCCAGCATTTT; CDR3: CASTDNNLSNQPQHF
J: TRBJ1-2; size: -; D: -; V: TRBV10-3; DNA: TGTGCCATCAGTGGACAGGCTTCGAACTATGGCTACACCTTC; CDR3: CAISGQASNYGYTF
J: TRBJ1-3; size: few; D: -; V: TRBV6-1; DNA: TGTGCCGGCCGGGACGGAGCTTCCCTTGGAAACACCATATATTTT; CDR3: CAGRDGASLGNTIYF
J: TRBJ1-6; size: -; D: TRBD1; V: TRBV5-6; DNA: TGTGCCAGCAGCACCCCCGGACAGGGCGATAATTCACCCCTCCACTTT; CDR3: CASSTPGQGDNSPLHF
J: TRBJ2-3; size: few; D: -; V: TRBV7-2; DNA: TGTGCCAGCAGCCCCAGGGGGGCCGCAGATACGCAGTATTTT; CDR3: CASSPRGAADTQYF
J: TRBJ2-7; size: few; D: -; V: TRBV6-1; DNA: TGTGCCAGCAGTGAAGGTGGGGGTGGTACCTACGAGCAGTACTTC; CDR3: CASSEGGGGTYEQYF
J: TRBJ2-5; size: -; D: -; V: TRBV5-6; DNA: TGTGCCAGCAGCTTGCGGGACGGAGAAGAGACCCAGTACTTC; CDR3: CASSLRDGEETQYF
J: TRBJ1-2; size: -; D: -; V: TRBV4-3; DNA: TGCGCCAGCAGCCAAGGGACAGACGCCGGCTATGGCTACACCTTC; CDR3: CASSQGTDAGYGYTF
J: TRBJ2-3; size: -; D: TRBD2; V: TRBV20-1; DNA: TGCAGTGCCCGGGGGCTAGCGGGGGGGATGGGCACAGATACGCAGTATTTT; CDR3: CSARGLAGGMGTDTQYF
J: TRBJ2-5; size: few; D: -; V: TRBV5-1; DNA: TGCGCCAGCAGCCCCGGGGACACAAAAGGGACCCAGTACTTC; CDR3: CASSPGDTKGTQYF
J: TRBJ1-5; size: few; D: -; V: TRBV4-1; DNA: TGCGCCAGCAGCTACTTAGGGAGCAATCAGCCCCAGCATTTT; CDR3: CASSYLGSNQPQHF
J: TRBJ2-4; size: -; D: -; V: TRBV2; DNA: TGTGCCAGCAGGGACAGTTTAAACATTCAGTACTTC; CDR3: CASRDSLNIQYF
J: TRBJ2-1; size: many; D: -; V: TRBV7-9; DNA: TGTGCCAGCAGCGCGGGGAATTCCTACAATGAGCAGTTCTTC; CDR3: CASSAGNSYNEQFF
J: TRBJ2-5; size: few; D: TRBD2; V: TRBV4-1; DNA: TGCGCCAGCAGCCAATCAGTAGCGGGGTGGACCCAGTACTTC; CDR3: CASSQSVAGWTQYF
J: TRBJ1-5; size: -; D: -; V: TRBV4-2; DNA: TGTGCCAGCAGCCAGGCCCCGACGGGCAATCAGCCCCAGCATTTT; CDR3: CASSQAPTGNQPQHF
J: TRBJ2-1; size: -; D: TRBD2; V: TRBV5-5; DNA: TGTGCCAGCAGCTTACTAGCGGGGGAATTCGAGCAGTTCTTC; CDR3: CASSLLAGEFEQFF
J: TRBJ1-1; size: few; D: -; V: TRBV5-1; DNA: TGCGCCAGCAGCTTGGTGGCCTCGAACACTGAAGCTTTCTTT; CDR3: CASSLVASNTEAFF
J: TRBJ1-6; size: -; D: TRBD1; V: TRBV20-1; DNA: TGCAGTGCTAGGTATCCGACAGGGGTATATTCACCCCTCCACTTT; CDR3: CSARYPTGVYSPLHF
J: TRBJ1-1; size: few; D: -; V: TRBV5-6; DNA: TGTGCCAGCAGCTTGGAAGGGTTTTACACTGAAGCTTTCTTT; CDR3: CASSLEGFYTEAFF
J: TRBJ2-2; size: few; D: TRBD2; V: TRBV5-1; DNA: TGCGCCAGCAGCTTTAAGCGGGGGGGCTCCCCCGGGGAGCTGTTTTTT; CDR3: CASSFKRGGSPGELFF
J: TRBJ2-1; size: -; D: TRBD2; V: TRBV7-3; DNA: TGTGCCAGCAGCAACATAGCGGGGGGTTCCTACAATGAGCAGTTCTTC; CDR3: CASSNIAGGSYNEQFF
J: TRBJ2-3; size: few; D: -; V: TRBV4-2; DNA: TGTGCCAGCAGCCAACCGGCCTCTAGCACAGATACGCAGTATTTT; CDR3: CASSQPASSTDTQYF
J: TRBJ1-1; size: -; D: -; V: TRBV29-1; DNA: TGCAGCGTTGAAGAGAACACTGAAGCTTTCTTT; CDR3: CSVEENTEAFF